Shown below are 17 T cell receptor beta chains from a single sample sequenced in a study of T cells in Graves' hyperthyroidism and ophthalmopathy. TCR beta CDR3 region amplification was performed from RNA transcripts. Researchers ran a first-round RT-PCR on the TCR CDR3 using the HTBI primer set. TCRdb redid the calling of the multiplex PCR reads with MiXCR, one entry per CDR3 protein. The table records around 420,000 distinct CDR3 sequences, 15% to 18% of them present only once. The sequencing sample was made of blood. The source is a woman under 30 with Graves' hyperthyroidism.

V is TRBV4-1 and J is TRBJ1-5; tentative D call: TRBD1 (5 bases). The CDR3 runs to 15 residues. With 0 bases removed from V and 6 bases from J, the gap between germline ends came to 12 bases. The germline V gene has CDR1 MGHRA and CDR2 YSYEKL. DNA of the CDR3: TGCGCCAGCAGCCAAGATCCCCAGGGACGTCAGCCCCAGCATTTT. Translation gives CASSQDPQGRQPQHF.

In its sample, this clonotype was seen many times. The chain is built from TRBV19 and TRBJ1-5; a possible D gene is TRBD1 (5 bases). The CDR3 sequence is 15 residues long. V was cut by 7 bases and J by 4 bases, with 17 bases left in between. Germline V gene sequence: CDR1 LNHDA, CDR2 SQIVND (reference sequence). CDR3 coding DNA: TGTGCCAGTATCTGGACCGGGGGATTAAATCAGCCCCAGCATTTT. Amino acid sequence: CASIWTGGLNQPQHF.

This chain uses TRBV7-9 with TRBJ2-5, with 7 bases matching TRBD2. Per germline, CDR1 SEHNR and CDR2 FQNEAQ (reference sequence). There are 16 residues in the CDR3. J was trimmed by 1 base and V by 2 bases; bases with no gene match: 7. The CDR3 region has the DNA TGTGCCAGCAGCTTACTGGCGGGAGATTTCCAAGAGACCCAGTACTTC. It encodes CASSLLAGDFQETQYF.

The gene calls are TRBV24-1 and TRBJ1-4; TRBD1 is a possible D gene (5 bases). V dropped 3 bases and J dropped 1 base, with 5 bases sitting between them. The CDR3 sequence is 14 residues long. Germline CDR1 reads KGHDR; CDR2 reads SFDVKD. The CDR3 bases are TGTGCCACCAGTGATGGGGGAACTAATGAAAAACTGTTTTTT. The encoded protein is CATSDGGTNEKLFF.

In its sample, this clonotype was seen many times. CDR3 sequence: CASSLWSSGSYEQYF. DNA for the CDR3: TGTGCCAGCAGCTTATGGTCGAGCGGCTCCTACGAGCAGTACTTC. The chain employs TRBV11-1 and TRBJ2-7; a weak D match, TRBD2 (5 bases). V lost 2 bases and J lost 0, with 11 bases in between. CDR3 length: 15 residues. CDR1 is SGHAT, CDR2 FQDESV, per germline (reference sequence).

This clonotype showed up many times. The CDR3 loop is CASSLLLDTIYF. For the CDR3, the DNA is TGTGCCAGCAGTCTGCTCCTAGACACCATATATTTT. The chain carries TRBV12-3 or TRBV12-4 and TRBJ1-3; D unresolved. The CDR3 runs 12 residues. With 5 bases removed from V and 8 bases from J, the gap between germline ends came to 10 bases.

The table lists this clonotype with a count of one. The rearrangement joins TRBV7-8 to TRBJ2-5; weak D call: TRBD2 (5 bases). V lost 5 bases and J lost 7, with 29 bases in between. The CDR3 covers 18 residues. Looked up from germline, CDR1 is SGHVS and CDR2 is FQNEAQ. Here the CDR3 DNA reads TGTGCCAGCAGCCACCGAGGACGGACTGGGATCTTAAAGGTGACCCAGTACTTC. Encoded protein: CASSHRGRTGILKVTQYF.

The gene calls are TRBV30 and TRBJ1-6; D is undetermined. The germline V gene encodes CDR1 GTSNPN and CDR2 SVGIG (reference sequence). The V gene lost 3 bases and the J gene lost 10 bases, with 10 bases spanning the gap. The CDR3 consists of 12 residues. In DNA form, the CDR3 reads TGTGCCTGGAGCAAGGGCATGTCACCCCTCCACTTT. Residues: CAWSKGMSPLHF.

This clonotype was detected a few times. The chain links TRBV6-6 to TRBJ1-5; D is ambiguous. The CDR3 contains 14 residues. Trimming pared 3 bases from V and 6 bases from J, leaving 12 bases between. CDR1 is MNHNY and CDR2 is SVGAGI in the germline V gene (reference sequence). This CDR3 is CASSYREAGQPQHF. The CDR3 nucleotides read TGTGCCAGCAGTTATCGAGAGGCGGGTCAGCCCCAGCATTTT.

The chain combines TRBV19 with TRBJ2-2; 7 nucleotides line up with TRBD2. The CDR3 is made up of 14 amino acids. Germline CDR1 and CDR2: LNHDA and SQIVND (reference sequence). With 6 bases clipped from V and 5 bases from J, the junction kept 6 bases outside the gene matches. Here the CDR3 reads CASSRTRSTGELFF. The CDR3 DNA reads as TGTGCCAGTAGCCGGACTAGATCTACCGGGGAGCTGTTTTTT.

Of note for this clonotype: Its ends do not fully match the called genes, so a read error is possible. This chain joins TRBV18 and TRBJ2-7; D remains unclear. The germline V gene encodes CDR1 KGHSH and CDR2 LQKENI. The CDR3 consists of 15 residues. CDR3 amino acids: CASSPPGVSSYDQYF. The CDR3 DNA follows: TGTGCCAGCTCACCACCAGGCGTCAGCTCCTACGATCAGTACTTC.

This clonotype was seen ten or more times. The chain joins TRBV12-3 or TRBV12-4 to TRBJ2-3; 9 bases map to TRBD2. This CDR3 is 15 amino acids long. The J segment lost 3 bases and the V segment lost 1 base, leaving 2 bases of the junction unmatched. The CDR3 loop reads CASSLGAGGTDTQYF. DNA for the CDR3: TGTGCCAGCAGTTTAGGAGCGGGAGGAACAGATACGCAGTATTTT.

There are a few counts of this clonotype. The J gene is TRBJ2-2, the V gene TRBV7-2, with TRBD2 matching over 10 bases. This CDR3 contains 20 residues. The V gene end was trimmed by 5 bases and the J gene end by 4 bases; junction bases not matched to a gene: 19. Germline V CDR1 and CDR2: SGHTA, FQGNSA. This CDR3 is CASSPPPWLAGATLTGELFF. In nucleotides, the CDR3 is TGTGCCAGCAGCCCCCCTCCCTGGCTAGCGGGGGCCACGCTCACCGGGGAGCTGTTTTTT.

There are many counts of this clonotype. V is TRBV6-2 or TRBV6-3 and J is TRBJ2-7, with TRBD1 matching over 12 bases. The CDR3 runs to 16 residues. The germline gives CDR1 MNHEY, CDR2 SVGEGT. V gave up 7 bases and J gave up 5 bases; unmatched junction bases: 12. The chain's CDR3 is CASTLPGTGGFNEQYF. Here the CDR3 DNA reads TGTGCCAGCACCTTACCTGGGACAGGGGGCTTTAACGAGCAGTACTTC.

With respect to this clonotype: A read error may account for a junction end that differs from germline. The chain combines TRBV6-5 with TRBJ2-2; TRBD2 matches 8 bases. Germline V gene sequence: CDR1 MNHEY, CDR2 SVGAGI. CDR3 size: 15 residues. The CDR3 nucleotides read TGTGCCAGCAGTTCCAATAGCGGGGACACCGGAGAGCTGTTTTTT. This sequence encodes CASSSNSGDTGELFF.

This clonotype was seen many times. The CDR3 coding sequence is TGTGCCAGCAGTTCCAATATTGGGACCCAGTACTTC. This encodes CASSSNIGTQYF. The chain employs TRBV6-1 and TRBJ2-5; the D is unclear. The CDR3 is 12 amino acids. The V gene lost 5 bases and the J gene lost 7 bases, with 11 bases spanning the gap. CDR1 is MNHNS, CDR2 SASEGT, per germline.

This clonotype has at least ten counts. The chain recombines TRBV7-8 with TRBJ1-2, with 7 bases identical to TRBD1. V lost 3 bases to trimming and J lost 8 bases; unmatched junction nucleotides: 9. Germline assignment: CDR1 SGHVS and CDR2 FQNEAQ. The CDR3 loop spans 14 amino acids. The CDR3 sequence is CASSFDRDLGGYTF. As DNA, the CDR3 is TGTGCCAGCAGCTTCGACAGGGACCTAGGAGGCTACACCTTC.